This T cell receptor (beta chain) was identified during a study of patients and donors after allogeneic stem cell transplantation. Via MiXCR, TCRdb re-called the RT-PCR reads, giving one row per CDR3 protein. The data contain 800,000 to 1,000,000 distinct CDR3 sequences, approximately 18% of them singletons. The V and J ends lost 4 bases and 3 bases respectively, with 10 bases between them. The length of the CDR3 is 13 residues. Germline CDR1 is SGHRS and CDR2 is YFSETQ. The receptor was derived from a human donor who was either an allogeneic HSCT recipient or a stem cell or donor lymphocyte infusion donor (not recorded which). It is not recorded whose cells these are; they may come from a transplant donor. This rearrangement joins TRBV5-1 to TRBJ2-5; D is undetermined. The sequencing sample was made of blood, either unsorted or a sorted T cell fraction (not recorded which). This CDR3 is CASSPTYKETQYF. DNA of the CDR3: TGCGCCAGCAGCCCGACCTACAAAGAGACCCAGTACTTC. The full variable domain, with the rest looked up from reference TRBV5-1 and TRBJ2-5, is KAGVTQTPRYLIKTRGQQVTLSCSPISGHRSVSWYQQTPGQGLQFLFEYFSETQRNKGNFPGRFSGRQFSNSRSEMNVSTLELGDSALYLCASSPTYKETQYFGPGTRLLVL.